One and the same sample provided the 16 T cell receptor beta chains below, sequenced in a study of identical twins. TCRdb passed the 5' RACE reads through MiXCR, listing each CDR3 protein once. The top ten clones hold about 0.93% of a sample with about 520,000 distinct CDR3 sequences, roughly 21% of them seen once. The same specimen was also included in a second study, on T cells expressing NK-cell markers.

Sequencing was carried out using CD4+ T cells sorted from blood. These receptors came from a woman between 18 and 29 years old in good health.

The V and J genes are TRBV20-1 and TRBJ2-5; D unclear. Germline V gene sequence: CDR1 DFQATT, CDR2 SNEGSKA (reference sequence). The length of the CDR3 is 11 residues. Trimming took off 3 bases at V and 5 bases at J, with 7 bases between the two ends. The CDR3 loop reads CSASGFETQYF. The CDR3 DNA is TGCAGTGCTAGCGGGTTTGAGACCCAGTACTTC.

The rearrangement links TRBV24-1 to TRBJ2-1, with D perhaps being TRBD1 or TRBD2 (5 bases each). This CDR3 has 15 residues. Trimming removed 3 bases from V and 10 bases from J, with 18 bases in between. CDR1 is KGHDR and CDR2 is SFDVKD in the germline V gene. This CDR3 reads CATSDARDGSREQFF. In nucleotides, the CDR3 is TGTGCCACCAGTGATGCCCGGGACGGATCCCGGGAGCAGTTCTTC.

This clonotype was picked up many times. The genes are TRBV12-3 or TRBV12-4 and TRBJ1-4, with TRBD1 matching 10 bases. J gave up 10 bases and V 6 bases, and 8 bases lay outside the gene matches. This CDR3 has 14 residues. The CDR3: CASSLDRGSGKLFF. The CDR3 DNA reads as TGTGCCAGCAGCCTGGACAGGGGGTCTGGAAAACTGTTTTTT.

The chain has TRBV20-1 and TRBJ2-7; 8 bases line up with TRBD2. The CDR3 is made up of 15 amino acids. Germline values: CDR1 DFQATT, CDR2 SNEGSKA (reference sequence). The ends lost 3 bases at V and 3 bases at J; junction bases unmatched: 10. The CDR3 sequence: CSASSRSGRNYEQYF. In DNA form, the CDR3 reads TGCAGTGCTAGTAGCCGGAGCGGGAGAAACTACGAGCAGTACTTC.

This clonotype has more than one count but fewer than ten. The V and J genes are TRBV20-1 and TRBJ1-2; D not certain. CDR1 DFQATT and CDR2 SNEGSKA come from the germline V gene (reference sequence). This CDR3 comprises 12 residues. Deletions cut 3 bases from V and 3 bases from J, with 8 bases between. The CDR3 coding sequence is TGCAGTGCTAGTAACAGCTACTATGGCTACACCTTC. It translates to CSASNSYYGYTF.

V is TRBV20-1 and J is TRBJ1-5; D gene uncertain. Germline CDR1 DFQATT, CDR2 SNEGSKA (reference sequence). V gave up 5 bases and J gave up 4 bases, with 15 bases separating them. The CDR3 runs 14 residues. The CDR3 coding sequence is TGCAGTGCTTCCCTTCCAATCAGTAATCAGCCCCAGCATTTT. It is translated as CSASLPISNQPQHF.

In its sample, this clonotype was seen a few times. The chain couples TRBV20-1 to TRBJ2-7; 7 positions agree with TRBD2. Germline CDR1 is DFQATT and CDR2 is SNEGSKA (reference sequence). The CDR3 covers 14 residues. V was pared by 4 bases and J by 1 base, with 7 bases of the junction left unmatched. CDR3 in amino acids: CSAILADYSYEQYF. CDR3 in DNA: TGCAGTGCTATTCTAGCGGACTATTCCTACGAGCAGTACTTC.

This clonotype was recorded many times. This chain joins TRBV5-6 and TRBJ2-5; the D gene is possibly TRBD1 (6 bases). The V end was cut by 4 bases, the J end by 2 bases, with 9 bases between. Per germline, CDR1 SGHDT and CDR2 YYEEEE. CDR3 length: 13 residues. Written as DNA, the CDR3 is TGTGCCAGCAGCAAGGACAGTCAAGAGACCCAGTACTTC. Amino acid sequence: CASSKDSQETQYF.

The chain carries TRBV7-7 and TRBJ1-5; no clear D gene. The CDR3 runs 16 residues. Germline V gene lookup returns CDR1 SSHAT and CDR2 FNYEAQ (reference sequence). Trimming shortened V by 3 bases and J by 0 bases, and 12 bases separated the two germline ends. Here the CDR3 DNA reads TGTGCCAGCAGCTTGGCGTGGGATTATAGCAATCAGCCCCAGCATTTT. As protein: CASSLAWDYSNQPQHF.

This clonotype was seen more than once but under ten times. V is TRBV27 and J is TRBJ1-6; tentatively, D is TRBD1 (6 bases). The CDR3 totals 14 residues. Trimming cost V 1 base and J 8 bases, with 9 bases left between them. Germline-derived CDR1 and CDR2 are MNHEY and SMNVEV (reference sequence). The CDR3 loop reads CASSLWRGDSPLHF. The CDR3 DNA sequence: TGTGCCAGCAGTTTATGGAGGGGGGATTCACCCCTCCACTTT.

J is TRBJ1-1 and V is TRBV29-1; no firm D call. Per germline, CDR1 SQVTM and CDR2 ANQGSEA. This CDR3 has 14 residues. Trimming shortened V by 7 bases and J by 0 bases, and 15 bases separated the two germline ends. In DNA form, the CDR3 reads TGCAGCGCCGAGGGCAGAGCCATGAACACTGAAGCTTTCTTT. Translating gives CSAEGRAMNTEAFF.

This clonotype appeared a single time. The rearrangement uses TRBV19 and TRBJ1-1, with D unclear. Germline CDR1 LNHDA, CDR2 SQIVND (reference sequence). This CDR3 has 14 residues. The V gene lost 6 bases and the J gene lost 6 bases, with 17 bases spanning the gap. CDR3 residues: CASRSGARLAEAFF. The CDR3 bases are TGTGCCAGTAGATCAGGCGCGAGGTTGGCTGAAGCTTTCTTT.

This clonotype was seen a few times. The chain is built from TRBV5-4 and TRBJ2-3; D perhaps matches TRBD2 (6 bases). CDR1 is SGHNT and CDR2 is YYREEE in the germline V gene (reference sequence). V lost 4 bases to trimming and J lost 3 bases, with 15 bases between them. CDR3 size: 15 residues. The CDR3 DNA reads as TGTGCCAGCAGCCCACTAGCTCCGGGGACAGATACGCAGTATTTT. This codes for CASSPLAPGTDTQYF.

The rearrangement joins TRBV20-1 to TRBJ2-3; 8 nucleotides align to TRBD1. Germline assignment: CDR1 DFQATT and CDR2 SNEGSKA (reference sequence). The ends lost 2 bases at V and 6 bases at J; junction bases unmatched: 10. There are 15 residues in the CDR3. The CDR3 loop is CSARRTGRSRDTQYF. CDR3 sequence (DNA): TGCAGTGCTAGAAGGACAGGGCGAAGTAGGGATACGCAGTATTTT.

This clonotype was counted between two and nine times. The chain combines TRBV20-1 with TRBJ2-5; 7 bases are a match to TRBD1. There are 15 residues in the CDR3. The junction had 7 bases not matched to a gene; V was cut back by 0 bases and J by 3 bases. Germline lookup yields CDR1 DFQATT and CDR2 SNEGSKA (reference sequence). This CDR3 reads CSARDPTGIEETQYF. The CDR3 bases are TGCAGTGCTAGAGATCCGACAGGGATTGAAGAGACCCAGTACTTC.

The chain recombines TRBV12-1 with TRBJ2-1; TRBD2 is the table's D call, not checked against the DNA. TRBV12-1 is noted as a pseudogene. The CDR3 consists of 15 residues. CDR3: CASSEAQMGPNEQFF. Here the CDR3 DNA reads TGTGCCAGCAGTGAAGCGCAGATGGGCCCGAATGAGCAGTTCTTC.